Below, one T cell receptor (beta chain) is given with its context. The antigen remains unidentified. This sample is part of a study of human T cells and chemical hapten exposure. Study results and caveats: No shift was seen in TCRs above 1 in 1000 frequency with DPC sensitization.

TCRdb recomputed calls from the RACE reads with MiXCR, one row per CDR3 protein. The sample holds 270,000 or so distinct CDR3 sequences; approximately 7.5% are singletons and the top ten take 0.9% to 1.5%. As for time point: pre-sensitization, week 0. This sample's treatment: therapeutic diphenylcyclopropenone sensitization with weekly scalp DPC. The donor pool consisted of alopecia patients aged 18 to 70 years, considered suitable for DPC. Germline CDR1 is LGHDT and CDR2 is YNNKEL (reference sequence). V lost 1 base, J lost 10 bases, and 9 bases stayed unmatched. The CDR3 spans 16 residues. The sequence derives from a man younger than 35 with alopecia areata. Some clones in this sample may be carry-over from other donors' samples. The V and J genes are TRBV3-1 and TRBJ1-6, with 8 nucleotides matching TRBD1. The material was whole blood, obtained in connection with sensitization to the hapten diphenylcyclopropenone (DPC). The CDR3 DNA reads as TGTGCCAGCAGCCAAGTGCCGGACAGGGCACGATCACCCCTCCACTTT. Amino acids: CASSQVPDRARSPLHF.